The present entry profiles one T cell receptor beta chain with its context. Its antigen is unidentified. This entry is derived from a study of cytomegalovirus exposure and HLA in healthy donors. General study points: The study designated some 180 TCR beta chains cytomegalovirus-associated. As a later analysis revealed, most CMV-associated TCR beta chains appeared HLA-restricted.

The study ran its PCR with 60 Vbeta and 13 Jbeta primers. Profiling relied on immunoSEQ multiplex PCR, and the TCRdb table lists in-frame clones only, not all of them. The repertoire consists of about 190,000 clones, with over 75% occurring once and the leading ten covering less than 7%. V was trimmed by 3 bases and J by 0 bases, leaving 12 bases between them. Germline assignment: CDR1 SNHLY and CDR2 FYNNEI. This CDR3 is 15 amino acids long. The J gene is TRBJ2-7, the V gene TRBV2; D might be TRBD1 (6 bases). The source material was PBMCs. The receptor was isolated from a man aged 40-50 years in good health and CMV-seropositive. The CDR3 nucleotides are TGTGCCAGCAGTGAGGGGGCTGTTGCCTCCTACGAGCAGTACTTC. Translating gives CASSEGAVASYEQYF.